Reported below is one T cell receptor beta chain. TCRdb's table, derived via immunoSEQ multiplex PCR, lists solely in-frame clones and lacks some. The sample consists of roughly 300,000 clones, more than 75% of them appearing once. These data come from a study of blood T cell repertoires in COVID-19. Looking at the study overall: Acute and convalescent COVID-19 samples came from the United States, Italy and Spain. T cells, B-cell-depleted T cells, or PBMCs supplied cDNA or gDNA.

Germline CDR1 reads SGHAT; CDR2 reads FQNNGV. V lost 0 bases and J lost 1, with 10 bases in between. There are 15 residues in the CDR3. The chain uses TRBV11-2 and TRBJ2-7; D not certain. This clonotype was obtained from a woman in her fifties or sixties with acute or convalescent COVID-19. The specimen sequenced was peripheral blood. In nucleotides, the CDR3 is TGTGCCAGCAGCTTAGAATTTTCAGTTTCCTACGAGCAGTACTTC. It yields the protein CASSLEFSVSYEQYF. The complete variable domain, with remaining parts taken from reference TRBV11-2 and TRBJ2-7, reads EAGVAQSPRYKIIEKRQSVAFWCNPISGHATLYWYQQILGQGPKLLIQFQNNGVVDDSQLPKDRFSAERLKGVDSTLKIQPAKLEDSAVYLCASSLEFSVSYEQYFGPGTRLTVT.